A single sample is the source of the 5 T cell receptor beta chains below, sequenced in a study of blood T cell repertoires in COVID-19. TCRdb keeps only in-frame clones here, not all; method: immunoSEQ multiplex PCR. The sample has nearly 80,000 clones, approximately 80% seen once; the top ten hold less than 6%. Sequencing was done on a sample of peripheral blood. These receptors were collected from a man aged 60-69 years with active or convalescent COVID-19.

For the CDR3, the DNA is TGTGCCAGCAGTTTAAGGGGTGGAAATGAGCAGTTCTTC. It codes for CASSLRGGNEQFF. This rearrangement joins TRBV12-3 or TRBV12-4 to TRBJ2-1; maybe TRBD1 (5 bases). This CDR3 region has 13 residues. V lost 2 bases, J lost 7 bases, and 9 bases lay in between.

The genes are TRBV6-5 and TRBJ1-1, with D tentatively TRBD1 (5 bases). The germline V gene encodes CDR1 MNHEY and CDR2 SVGAGI. The CDR3 sequence is 14 residues long. Trimming cost V 4 bases and J 0 bases, with 9 bases left between them. CDR3 sequence: CASSSGTVNTEAFF. In nucleotides, the CDR3 is TGTGCCAGCAGTTCCGGGACTGTGAACACTGAAGCTTTCTTT.

The rearrangement links TRBV14 to TRBJ1-2; possible D gene TRBD1, 5 bases. V was clipped by 3 bases and J by 6 bases, with 11 bases between them. Per germline, CDR1 SGHDN and CDR2 FVKESK. This CDR3 has 13 amino acids. The CDR3 region has the DNA TGTGCCAGCAGCCAGGCCAGGGTGGATGGCTACACCTTC. It codes for CASSQARVDGYTF.

The chain has TRBV6-5 and TRBJ2-4; the D is unclear. This CDR3 comprises 16 residues. Trimming cost V 0 bases and J 1 base, with 10 bases left between them. The germline V gene has CDR1 MNHEY and CDR2 SVGAGI. In DNA, the CDR3 is TGTGCCAGCAGTTACTCCTCGAACGGTGCCAAAAACATTCAGTACTTC. This encodes CASSYSSNGAKNIQYF.

The chain combines TRBV11-3 with TRBJ2-7; 7 bases line up with TRBD2. The CDR3 contains 15 residues. V trimming: 3 bases; J trimming: 1 base; junction bases outside the gene matches: 6. CDR1 and CDR2 (germline): SGHNT, YENEEA. The chain's CDR3 is CASSFEGGGSYEQYF. CDR3 DNA sequence: TGTGCCAGCAGCTTTGAAGGCGGGGGATCCTACGAGCAGTACTTC.